The entry that follows covers one T cell receptor (beta chain) sequence. The target antigen is unknown. The data stem from a study of blood T cells in healthy people across ages. Overall study results and limits: Estimated diversity that came from one million T cells was considered an underestimate.

A second PCR, run for about 6 to 12 cycles, used a sample-barcoded 5' primer plus a J-beta primer mix. One entry per CDR3 protein results from TCRdb running MiXCR on the 5' RACE reads. The repertoire includes about 1.5 million distinct CDR3 sequences, 35% to 45% of them detected once, and around 4% sits in the top ten. Germline-derived CDR1 and CDR2 are MGHRA and YSYEKL. The CDR3 consists of 15 residues. V was trimmed by 4 bases and J by 0 bases, leaving 11 bases between them. The sample providers were healthy Caucasian people from Russia, aged roughly 6 to 95. RNA extraction gave at least 5 micrograms of total RNA per sample.

The chain carries TRBV4-1 and TRBJ2-3, with unresolved D. This TCR was recovered from a woman under 30 in good health. The source material was blood. This chain's CDR3 is CASSPQFSSTDTQYF. The CDR3 coding sequence is TGCGCCAGCAGCCCTCAGTTTTCTAGCACAGATACGCAGTATTTT.